The source of this T cell receptor beta chain is a study of shared clonotypes between healthy human individuals. Study-level background: Per-donor plates numbered three CD4 naive, three CD4 memory, two CD8 naive and one CD8 memory.

Only CD45RO-negative cells positively selected for CCR7 counted as naive CD8 cells, so terminally differentiated effector memory CD45RA+ cells were excluded. Some clones are missing from TCRdb's copy, which holds only in-frame ones; the method was immunoSEQ multiplex PCR. The repertoire holds 700,000 to 950,000 clones, with approximately 97% as singletons. The CDR3 is made up of 16 amino acids. Germline CDR1 reads MGHRA; CDR2 reads YSYEKL. J gave up 0 bases and V 1 base, and 3 bases lay outside the gene matches. The V and J genes are TRBV4-1 and TRBJ2-1; the match to TRBD2 covers 7 bases. The source of this sequence is a man aged 25 to 40 in good health. The sequencing input was naive CD8+ T cells sorted from blood. Written as DNA, the CDR3 is TGCGCCAGCAGCCAAGCTAGCGGATTCTCCTACAATGAGCAGTTCTTC. This gives the protein CASSQASGFSYNEQFF.